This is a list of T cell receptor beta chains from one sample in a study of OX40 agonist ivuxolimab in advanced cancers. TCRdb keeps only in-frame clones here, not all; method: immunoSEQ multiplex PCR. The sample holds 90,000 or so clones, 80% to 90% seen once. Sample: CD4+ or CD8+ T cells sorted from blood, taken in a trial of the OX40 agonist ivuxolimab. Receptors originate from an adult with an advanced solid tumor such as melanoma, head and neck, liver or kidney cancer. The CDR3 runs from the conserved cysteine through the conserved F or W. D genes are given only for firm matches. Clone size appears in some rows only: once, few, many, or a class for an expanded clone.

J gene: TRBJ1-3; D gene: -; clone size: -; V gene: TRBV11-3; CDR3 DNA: TGTGCCAGCAGCTTACGACTGGACTCTGGAAACACCATATATTTT; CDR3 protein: CASSLRLDSGNTIYF
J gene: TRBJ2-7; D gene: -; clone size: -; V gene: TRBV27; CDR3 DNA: TGTGCCAGCAGCCCGGAGCTAGCGCTCCTCTCCTACGAGCAGTACTTC; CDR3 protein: CASSPELALLSYEQYF
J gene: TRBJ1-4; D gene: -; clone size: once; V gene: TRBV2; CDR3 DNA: TGTGCCAGCACCCCGGTTGCGTCTAATGAAAAACTGTTTTTT; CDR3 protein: CASTPVASNEKLFF
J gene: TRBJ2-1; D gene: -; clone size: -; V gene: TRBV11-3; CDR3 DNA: TGTGCCAGCAGCTTAGATTCCAACTATGAGCAGTTCTTC; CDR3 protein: CASSLDSNYEQFF
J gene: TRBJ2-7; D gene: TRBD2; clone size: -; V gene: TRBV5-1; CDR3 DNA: TGCGCCAGCAGCTTAGGGCTAGCGGGAGAGGTCCACGAGCAGTACTTC; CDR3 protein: CASSLGLAGEVHEQYF
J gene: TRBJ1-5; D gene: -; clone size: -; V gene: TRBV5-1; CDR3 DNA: TGCGCCAGCAGCTTGGAGGGGAGTAGCAATCAGCCCCAGCATTTT; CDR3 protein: CASSLEGSSNQPQHF
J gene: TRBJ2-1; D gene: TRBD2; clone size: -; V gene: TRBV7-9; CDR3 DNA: TGTGCCAGCAGCCCCTCTTTAGCGGGCTACAATGAGCAGTTCTTC; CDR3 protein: CASSPSLAGYNEQFF
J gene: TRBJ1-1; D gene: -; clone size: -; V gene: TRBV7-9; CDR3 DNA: TGTGCCAGCAGCTTAGGCGGCGTCGTTGAAGCTTTCTTT; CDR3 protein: CASSLGGVVEAFF
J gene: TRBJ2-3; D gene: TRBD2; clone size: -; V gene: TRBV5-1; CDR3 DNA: TGCGCCAGCAGCCCAAACTTTAGCGGGGGGAGCACAGATACGCAGTATTTT; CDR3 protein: CASSPNFSGGSTDTQYF
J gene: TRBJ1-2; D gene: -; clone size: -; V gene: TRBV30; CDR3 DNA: TGTGCCTGGAGTGTAGACGTATATGGCTACACCTTC; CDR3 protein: CAWSVDVYGYTF
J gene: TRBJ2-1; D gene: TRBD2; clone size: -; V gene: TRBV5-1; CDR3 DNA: TGCGCCAGCAGGCGGACTAGCGGGTACAATGAGCAGTTCTTC; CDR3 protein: CASRRTSGYNEQFF
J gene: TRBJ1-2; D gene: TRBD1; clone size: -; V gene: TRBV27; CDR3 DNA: TGTGCCAGCAGTGACACAGGGGGCTTTTGGGATGGCTACACCTTC; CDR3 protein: CASSDTGGFWDGYTF
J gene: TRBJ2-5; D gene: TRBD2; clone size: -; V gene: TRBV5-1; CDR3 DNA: TGCGCCAGCAGCGCCGGACTAGCGGGAGGGTTTTGGGGAGAGACCCAGTACTTC; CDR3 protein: CASSAGLAGGFWGETQYF
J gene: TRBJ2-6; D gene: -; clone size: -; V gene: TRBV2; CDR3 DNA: TGTGCCAGCAGTGATGGGGGACATAACTCTGGGGCCAACGTCCTGACTTTC; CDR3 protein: CASSDGGHNSGANVLTF
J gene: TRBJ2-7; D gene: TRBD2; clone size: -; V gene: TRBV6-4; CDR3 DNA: TGTGCCAGCAGTCCCGGGACTAGCGGCTACGAGCAGTACTTC; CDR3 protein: CASSPGTSGYEQYF
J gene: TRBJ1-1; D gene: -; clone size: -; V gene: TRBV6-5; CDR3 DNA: TGTGCCAGCAGTGCACCGGGGAACACTGAAGCTTTCTTT; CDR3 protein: CASSAPGNTEAFF
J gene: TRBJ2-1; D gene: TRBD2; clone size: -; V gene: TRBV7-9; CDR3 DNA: TGTGCCAGCAGCTTAGTCGGCGGGAGGGCAAATGAGCAGTTCTTC; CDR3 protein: CASSLVGGRANEQFF
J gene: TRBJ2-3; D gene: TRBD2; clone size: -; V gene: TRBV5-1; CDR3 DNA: TGCGCCAGCAGGTTCGGGACTACCGGCACAGATACGCAGTATTTT; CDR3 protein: CASRFGTTGTDTQYF
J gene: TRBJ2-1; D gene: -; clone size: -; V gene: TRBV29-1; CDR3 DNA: TGCAGCGTTGGGGAGAGCTCCTACAATGAGCAGTTCTTC; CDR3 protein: CSVGESSYNEQFF
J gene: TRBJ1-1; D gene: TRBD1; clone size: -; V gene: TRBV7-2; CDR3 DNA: TGTGCCAGCAGCTTAGCAGAGGGGGCGAACACTGAAGCTTTCTTT; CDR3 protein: CASSLAEGANTEAFF
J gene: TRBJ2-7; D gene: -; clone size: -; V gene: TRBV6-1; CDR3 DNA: TGTGCCAGCACCAGTGGTGGGGGACAAACCTACGAGCAGTACTTC; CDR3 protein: CASTSGGGQTYEQYF
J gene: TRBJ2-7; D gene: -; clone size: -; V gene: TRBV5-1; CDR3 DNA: TGCGCCAGCAGCTTGGAACCGAGTCACGAGCAGTACTTC; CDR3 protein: CASSLEPSHEQYF
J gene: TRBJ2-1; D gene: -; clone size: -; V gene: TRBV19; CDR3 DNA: TGTGCCAGTAGTACCTCCCGGGACCAAGAGCAGTTCTTC; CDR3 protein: CASSTSRDQEQFF
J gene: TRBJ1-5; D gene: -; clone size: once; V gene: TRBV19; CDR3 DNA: TGTGCCAGTAGTAAAGGGCGGTCGGGGACGGGGCAGCCCCAGCATTTT; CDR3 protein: CASSKGRSGTGQPQHF
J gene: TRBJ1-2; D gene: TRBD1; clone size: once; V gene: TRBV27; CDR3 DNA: TGTGCCAGCAGTTCCCCTGGGGGCAGGGGGGATGGCTACACCTTC; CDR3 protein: CASSSPGGRGDGYTF
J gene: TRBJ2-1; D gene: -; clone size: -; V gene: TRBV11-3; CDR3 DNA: TGTGCCAGCAGCTTAGAGAGGGGGTGGGGTGAGCAGTTCTTC; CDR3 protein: CASSLERGWGEQFF
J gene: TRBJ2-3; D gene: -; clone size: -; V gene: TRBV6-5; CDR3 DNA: TGTGCCAGCAGTTTAAACAGGGGCACAGATACGCAGTATTTT; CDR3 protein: CASSLNRGTDTQYF
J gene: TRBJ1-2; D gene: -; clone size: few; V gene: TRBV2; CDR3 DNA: TGTGCCAGCAGTGAGGTGGGTGGCTACACCTTC; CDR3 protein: CASSEVGGYTF